Shown below are 30 T cell receptor beta chains from a single sample sequenced in a study of Tregs in tolerant kidney transplant recipients. TCRdb's copy holds only in-frame clones and misses some; the assay was immunoSEQ multiplex PCR. The sample includes about 94,000 clones, 80% to 95% of them seen just once. This material consisted of CD4+ T cells from blood, taken before the transplant. Every receptor here comes from a human donor who received a combined kidney and bone marrow transplant.

This chain connects TRBV19 to TRBJ2-3; no clear D. Per germline, CDR1 LNHDA and CDR2 SQIVND (reference sequence). This CDR3 region has 15 residues. V dropped 5 bases and J dropped 0 bases, with 12 bases sitting between them. The CDR3 region has the DNA TGTGCCAGTAGTTGGTCGTATCAGAGCACAGATACGCAGTATTTT. Its protein product is CASSWSYQSTDTQYF.

The chain employs TRBV4-2 and TRBJ1-2; tentatively, D is TRBD1 (5 bases). Trimming left V 1 base short and J 5 bases short, with 17 bases between. The CDR3 has 16 residues. Germline CDR1 reads LGHNA; CDR2 reads YNFKEQ. CDR3 residues: CASSQGTDKGLYGYTF. The CDR3 region has the DNA TGTGCCAGCAGCCAAGGAACGGACAAGGGGTTATATGGCTACACCTTC.

This chain joins TRBV27 and TRBJ2-2; 8 nucleotides match TRBD2. J was trimmed by 8 bases and V by 6 bases; bases with no gene match: 20. CDR1 and CDR2 from the germline V gene are MNHEY and SMNVEV (reference sequence). The CDR3 consists of 18 residues. CDR3 residues: CASSSHGPLLAVPGELFF. In DNA, the CDR3 is TGTGCCAGCAGCTCCCATGGCCCCTTACTAGCGGTCCCGGGGGAGCTGTTTTTT.

The chain recombines TRBV10-3 with TRBJ2-1, with D maybe TRBD2 (6 bases). Germline values: CDR1 ENHRY, CDR2 SYGVKD. The germline V and J ends were trimmed by 8 bases and 1 base, with 9 bases remaining between them. This CDR3 is built from 13 residues. CDR3 sequence reads: CAISGGSYNEQFF. The CDR3 DNA is TGTGCCATCTCCGGGGGATCCTACAATGAGCAGTTCTTC.

CDR3 protein: CASSLRQGGDEQYF. The CDR3 coding sequence is TGTGCCAGCTCACTCCGACAGGGCGGGGACGAGCAGTACTTC. The rearrangement joins TRBV18 to TRBJ2-7; tentatively, D is TRBD1 (7 bases). Germline V gives CDR1 KGHSH, CDR2 LQKENI. The CDR3 is made up of 14 amino acids. Trimming removed 4 bases from V and 5 bases from J, with 15 bases in between.

This chain joins TRBV13 and TRBJ2-3; 7 bases are shared with TRBD1. The ends lost 5 bases at V and 3 bases at J; junction bases unmatched: 11. The CDR3 is 16 residues long. CDR1 is PRHDT, CDR2 FYEKMQ, per germline (reference sequence). The CDR3 nucleotides read TGTGCCAGCAGCAACAAAGGGGGCTCGGGAACAGATACGCAGTATTTT. This sequence encodes CASSNKGGSGTDTQYF.

This chain uses TRBV5-1 with TRBJ2-7, with 7 bases lining up with TRBD1. Unmatched junction bases numbered 5, after V lost 2 bases and J lost 0 bases. This CDR3 spans 15 amino acids. Germline CDR1 reads SGHRS; CDR2 reads YFSETQ. CDR3 sequence: CASSFRQGSSYEQYF. The CDR3 nucleotides read TGCGCCAGCAGCTTTAGACAGGGAAGCTCCTACGAGCAGTACTTC.

The table lists this clone with a count of one. The germline gene is not matched at one end of the junction; a read error may be the cause. The DNA of the CDR3 is TGTGCCACCGGCAGAGGGGGGCGGGTGAATACGCAGTATTTT. Protein product: CATGRGGRVNTQYF. The rearrangement links TRBV15 to TRBJ2-3; either TRBD1 or TRBD2 may fit D (6 bases each). CDR3 length equals 14 residues. Germline V CDR1 and CDR2: LNHNV, YYDKDF (reference sequence). The full variable domain, completed using reference TRBV15 and TRBJ2-3, is DAMVIQNPRYQVTQFGKPVTLSCSQTLNHNVMYWYQQKSSQAPKLLFHYYDKDFNNEADTPDNFQSRRPNTSFCFLDIRSPGLGDTAMYLCATGRGGRVNTQYFGPGTRLTVL.

This chain links TRBV7-2 with TRBJ2-3; D uncertain. The CDR3 is 14 amino acids. CDR1 is SGHTA, CDR2 FQGNSA, per germline. V was cut by 0 bases and J by 3 bases, with 7 bases left in between. The CDR3 sequence: CASSLAGATDTQYF. CDR3 DNA sequence: TGTGCCAGCAGCTTAGCAGGAGCGACAGATACGCAGTATTTT.

This sequence joins TRBV7-2 and TRBJ2-5; the D is unclear. There are 14 residues in the CDR3. The germline CDR1 and CDR2 sequences are SGHTA and FQGNSA. V lost 3 bases, J lost 1 base, and 9 bases lay in between. Here the CDR3 DNA reads TGTGCCAGCAGCTTTTTGGGCAGCCAAGAGACCCAGTACTTC. Translating it yields CASSFLGSQETQYF.

The chain uses TRBV6-7 and TRBJ1-4; tentative D call: TRBD1 (5 bases). TRBV6-7 is identified as an open reading frame with a role that is uncertain. The CDR3 is made up of 15 amino acids. The V and J ends lost 5 bases and 1 base respectively, with 11 bases between them. CDR3 sequence: CASSRGRGTNEKLFF. The CDR3, as DNA: TGTGCCAGCAGTCGAGGAAGGGGAACTAATGAAAAACTGTTTTTT.

J is TRBJ2-1 and V is TRBV27; 9 nucleotides line up with TRBD1. This CDR3 spans 15 amino acids. With V trimmed by 11 bases and J by 4 bases, 12 bases remained unmatched. Germline-derived CDR1 and CDR2 are MNHEY and SMNVEV (reference sequence). The CDR3 DNA sequence: TGTGCCGCCTCACCACAGGGGGCGTTTTACAATGAGCAGTTCTTC. It codes for CAASPQGAFYNEQFF.

This clone has only one observation. The CDR3 spells CASSLDTRVKGVYEQYF. CDR3 nucleotides: TGTGCCAGCAGCTTGGATACGCGGGTGAAGGGCGTCTACGAGCAGTACTTC. This chain uses TRBV5-4 with TRBJ2-7; TRBD2 is a possible D gene (5 bases). The CDR3 has 17 amino acids. Germline V CDR1 and CDR2: SGHNT, YYREEE (reference sequence). V was trimmed by 0 bases and J by 3 bases, leaving 19 bases between them.

The rearrangement joins TRBV7-3 to TRBJ1-1; 7 nucleotides agree with TRBD1. Trimming cost V 4 bases and J 2 bases; bases outside gene matches: 4. The V gene's germline CDR1 is SGHTA and CDR2 FQGTGA. CDR3 length: 14 residues. The CDR3 spells CASSSYRGNTEAFF. Here the CDR3 DNA reads TGTGCCAGCAGCTCCTACAGGGGAAACACTGAAGCTTTCTTT. Based on the CDR3 plus reference TRBV7-3 and TRBJ1-1, the full variable domain is GAGVSQTPSNKVTEKGKYVELRCDPISGHTALYWYRQSLGQGPEFLIYFQGTGAADDSGLPNDRFFAVRPEGSVSTLKIQRTERGDSAVYLCASSSYRGNTEAFFGQGTRLTVV.

V usage is TRBV7-9 and J usage is TRBJ1-2; the match to TRBD1 covers 8 bases. This CDR3 comprises 15 residues. CDR1 and CDR2 (germline): SEHNR, FQNEAQ (reference sequence). V was pared by 5 bases and J by 8 bases, with 13 bases of the junction left unmatched. The CDR3 reads CASSPRTGPSRGYTF. The CDR3 nucleotides are TGTGCCAGCAGCCCCCGGACAGGGCCCTCGCGGGGCTACACCTTC.

V is TRBV11-2 and J is TRBJ1-2, with 7 bases lining up with TRBD1. V trimming: 5 bases; J trimming: 2 bases; junction bases outside the gene matches: 8. Per the germline V gene, CDR1 is SGHAT and CDR2 is FQNNGV. The CDR3 sequence is 15 residues long. This CDR3 reads CASSLISTGNYGYTF. CDR3 in DNA: TGTGCCAGCAGCCTTATTTCGACAGGGAACTATGGCTACACCTTC.

This chain uses TRBV27 with TRBJ2-3; 12 positions match TRBD2. The ends lost 4 bases at V and 8 bases at J; junction bases unmatched: 13. The germline V gene encodes CDR1 MNHEY and CDR2 SMNVEV (reference sequence). CDR3 length equals 17 residues. CDR3 nucleotides: TGTGCCAGCAGTTCTACTAGCGGGGGGTTTTTCCCAGGTACGCAGTATTTT. Translation: CASSSTSGGFFPGTQYF.

The rearrangement links TRBV6-1 to TRBJ2-2; a weak D match, TRBD2 (6 bases). With 7 bases removed from V and 6 bases from J, the gap between germline ends came to 12 bases. This CDR3 contains 13 residues. Germline V gives CDR1 MNHNS, CDR2 SASEGT. The CDR3 nucleotides are TGTGCCAGCACCCGAGGAGGGGCCGGGGAGCTGTTTTTT. Translated: CASTRGGAGELFF.

The rearrangement uses TRBV5-1 and TRBJ1-1, with D hard to call. Germline assignment: CDR1 SGHRS and CDR2 YFSETQ. V was pared by 4 bases and J by 1 base, with 8 bases between. The length of the CDR3 is 13 residues. The DNA of the CDR3 is TGCGCCAGCAGCCCGGCGGCGAACACTGAAGCTTTCTTT. Residues: CASSPAANTEAFF.

The chain carries TRBV5-1 and TRBJ2-7, with 8 bases matching TRBD1. The germline V gene encodes CDR1 SGHRS and CDR2 YFSETQ. The CDR3 covers 14 residues. J lost 2 bases, V lost 0 bases, and 1 base had no gene match. DNA of the CDR3: TGCGCCAGCAGCTTGGGGACAGGGCCCTACGAGCAGTACTTC. As protein: CASSLGTGPYEQYF.

The V gene is TRBV30, the J gene TRBJ1-1; the D is unclear. This CDR3 comprises 13 residues. CDR1 GTSNPN and CDR2 SVGIG come from the germline V gene (reference sequence). V lost 4 bases to trimming and J lost 5 bases, with 14 bases between them. CDR3 residues: CAWNRLGETEAFF. The CDR3, as DNA: TGTGCCTGGAACAGACTCGGGGAGACTGAAGCTTTCTTT.

This clone was counted only a few times. The rearrangement links TRBV7-2 to TRBJ2-1; D may be TRBD1 (5 bases). Looked up from germline, CDR1 is SGHTA and CDR2 is FQGNSA. The CDR3 is 13 residues long. Trimming removed 5 bases at V and 7 bases at J, with 12 bases between. The CDR3 region has the DNA TGTGCCAGCAGCAACCAGGGTTGGAATGAGCAGTTCTTC. As protein: CASSNQGWNEQFF.

The CDR3: CASSVEREGRGNEQFF. DNA of the CDR3: TGTGCCAGCAGCGTAGAACGGGAGGGCCGGGGGAATGAGCAGTTCTTC. The chain recombines TRBV9 with TRBJ2-1, with 8 positions matching TRBD2. CDR1 is SGDLS and CDR2 is YYNGEE in the germline V gene. The CDR3 runs 16 residues. Trimming at V came to 0 bases and at J to 7 bases, leaving 9 bases not matched to a gene.

This clone has a single count. The J gene is TRBJ2-3, the V gene TRBV6-5, with D perhaps TRBD2 (6 bases). V lost 6 bases to trimming and J lost 2 bases, with 12 bases between them. The CDR3 loop spans 14 amino acids. Germline assignment: CDR1 MNHEY and CDR2 SVGAGI. CDR3 amino acids: CASRNGLFTDTQYF. The CDR3 DNA follows: TGTGCCAGCAGAAATGGACTATTCACAGATACGCAGTATTTT.

The J gene is TRBJ1-2, the V gene TRBV5-1, with 7 bases that match TRBD1. CDR3 length equals 16 residues. V dropped 0 bases and J dropped 1; count of bases not matched to a gene: 6. CDR1 and CDR2 (germline): SGHRS, YFSETQ. The CDR3 coding sequence is TGCGCCAGCAGCTTGGCCAGACAGGGAGATAACTATGGCTACACCTTC. This translates into CASSLARQGDNYGYTF.

The rearrangement joins TRBV9 to TRBJ2-4; 9 positions agree with TRBD2. The V gene's germline CDR1 is SGDLS and CDR2 YYNGEE. CDR3 size: 14 residues. Trimming cost V 3 bases and J 5 bases; bases outside gene matches: 3. The CDR3 DNA reads TGTGCCAGCAGCGCAGGCGGGGGGGAAAACATTCAGTACTTC. It yields the protein CASSAGGGENIQYF.

The chain combines TRBV4-1 with TRBJ2-7; D not certain. The ends were cut back, 1 base at V and 0 bases at J, with 7 bases in the middle. Germline CDR1 and CDR2: MGHRA and YSYEKL. The CDR3 contains 14 residues. CDR3: CASSQGGNSYEQYF. The CDR3 DNA follows: TGCGCCAGCAGCCAAGGAGGCAACTCCTACGAGCAGTACTTC.

This rearrangement joins TRBV5-1 to TRBJ2-3, with TRBD1 matching over 8 bases. The V gene end was trimmed by 3 bases and the J gene end by 0 bases; junction bases not matched to a gene: 3. The CDR3 spans 15 residues. Germline V gene sequence: CDR1 SGHRS, CDR2 YFSETQ. The CDR3, as DNA: TGCGCCAGCAGCTGGGGACAGGCTAGCACAGATACGCAGTATTTT. Residues: CASSWGQASTDTQYF.

This chain joins TRBV28 and TRBJ2-7; TRBD2 agrees at 12 bases. Germline V lookup: CDR1 MDHEN, CDR2 SYDVKM. The CDR3 length is 16 residues. V lost 5 bases, J lost 4 bases, and 9 bases stayed unmatched. CDR3: CASSPPSSGGGYEQYF. CDR3 DNA: TGTGCCAGCAGTCCCCCCTCTAGCGGGGGGGGATACGAGCAGTACTTC. Supplemented by reference TRBV28 and TRBJ2-7, the full variable domain reads DVKVTQSSRYLVKRTGEKVFLECVQDMDHENMFWYRQDPGLGLRLIYFSYDVKMKEKGDIPEGYSVSREKKERFSLILESASTNQTSMYLCASSPPSSGGGYEQYFGPGTRLTVT.

This chain joins TRBV10-2 and TRBJ2-7; 7 nucleotides line up with TRBD2. CDR1 is WSHSY and CDR2 is SAAADI in the germline V gene. Trimming cost V 3 bases and J 0 bases; bases outside gene matches: 5. The CDR3 consists of 15 residues. This CDR3 reads CASSESLAASYEQYF. In DNA, the CDR3 is TGCGCCAGCAGTGAAAGTCTAGCGGCCTCCTACGAGCAGTACTTC.